This T cell receptor (beta chain) was captured by sequencing in a study of blood T cell repertoires in COVID-19. For the study at large: The origin of the acute and convalescent COVID-19 samples was the United States, Italy and Spain. T cells, B-cell-depleted T cells, or PBMCs provided the cDNA or gDNA that served as material.

Trimming at V came to 0 bases and at J to 2 bases, leaving 1 base not matched to a gene. From germline, CDR1 is MGHRA and CDR2 YSYEKL. The CDR3 loop spans 15 amino acids. As processed by the authors: Reference gene primer amplification yielded estimated nucleated cell counts. Assay used: immunoSEQ multiplex PCR; TCRdb lists only in-frame clones, some missing. Clone size and V and J calls were adopted from that table, with D and trimming inferred from the DNA. The sample holds under 45,000 clones, over 80% seen once. This TCR was sampled from an elderly man with active COVID-19. The genes are TRBV4-1 and TRBJ1-3, with 7 bases that match TRBD1. Sequencing used peripheral blood. The CDR3 spells CASSQEGTAGNTIYF. The CDR3 DNA reads TGCGCCAGCAGCCAAGAAGGGACAGCTGGAAACACCATATATTTT.